The text below deals with one T cell receptor beta chain. The sample is drawn from a study of blood T cell repertoires in COVID-19. The V gene's germline CDR1 is LNHDA and CDR2 SQIVND (reference sequence). V lost 3 bases, J lost 3 bases, and 11 bases lay in between. The CDR3 length is 14 residues. The assay was immunoSEQ multiplex PCR, and TCRdb's table has in-frame clones only and misses some. The sample has approximately 210,000 clones; around 89% are singletons. The sequence came from a woman between 35 and 50 years old with acute or convalescent COVID-19. The sample consisted of peripheral blood. The V and J genes are TRBV19 and TRBJ1-2; D is possibly TRBD1 (6 bases). Here the CDR3 reads CASSIPGAYYGYTF. CDR3 nucleotides: TGTGCCAGTAGTATCCCAGGGGCCTACTATGGCTACACCTTC.